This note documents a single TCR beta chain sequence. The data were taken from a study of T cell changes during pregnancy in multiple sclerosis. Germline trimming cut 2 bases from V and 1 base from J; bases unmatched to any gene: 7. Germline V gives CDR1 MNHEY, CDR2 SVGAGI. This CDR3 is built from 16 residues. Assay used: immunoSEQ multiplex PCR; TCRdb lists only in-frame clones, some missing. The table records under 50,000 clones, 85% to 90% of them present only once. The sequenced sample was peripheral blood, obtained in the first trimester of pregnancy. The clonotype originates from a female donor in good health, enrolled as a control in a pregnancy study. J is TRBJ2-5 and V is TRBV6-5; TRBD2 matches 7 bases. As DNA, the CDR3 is TGTGCCAGCAGTTACGGACACGGGAGGCTCCAAGAGACCCAGTACTTC. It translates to CASSYGHGRLQETQYF.